The text below deals with one T cell receptor beta chain. No antigen is known for it. Trimming cost V 4 bases and J 7 bases, with 11 bases left between them. Germline V lookup: CDR1 SGHDT, CDR2 YYEEEE. The CDR3 totals 12 residues. These data originate in a study of T cell responses to AZD1222 COVID-19 vaccine. Study in general: Second-dose groups at about 4 or about 12 weeks were pooled.

Notes on the study in general: With dominance at 160-218 and 743-854, vaccine-associated CD4 TCRs spanned spike. Repertoire collection took place solely once the T cell response had peaked. Spike-specific TCR breadth and depth rose after two AZD1222 doses.

Only in-frame clones appear in the TCRdb table, and some are missing; sequencing was by immunoSEQ multiplex PCR. Here the sample spans 60,000 or so clones, 84% being singletons. The sequencing used peripheral blood, collected on day 0 of AZD1222 vaccination. The source of this sequence is an adult in good health. The V and J genes are TRBV5-6 and TRBJ1-1; D gene ambiguous. The CDR3 DNA follows: TGTGCCAGCAGCCCGGGGTCGGATGAAGCTTTCTTT. Protein sequence: CASSPGSDEAFF.